The 16 T cell receptor beta chains reported below all come from one sample, sequenced in a study of blood T cell repertoires in COVID-19. Data came from immunoSEQ multiplex PCR; TCRdb stores just in-frame clones and leaves some out. The sample has roughly 330,000 clones; 86% are singletons. Sequenced: peripheral blood. These receptors all come from a woman in her fifties or sixties with acute or convalescent COVID-19.

The chain links TRBV6-6 to TRBJ1-1, with D maybe TRBD1 (5 bases). This CDR3 has 11 amino acids. Germline V gene lookup returns CDR1 MNHNY and CDR2 SVGAGI (reference sequence). V was shortened by 6 bases and J by 5 bases, with 7 bases between the two germline ends. The DNA for the CDR3 is TGTGCCAGCAGACAGGAAACTGAAGCTTTCTTT. It translates to CASRQETEAFF.

This chain connects TRBV11-2 to TRBJ2-7, with TRBD2 matching 10 bases. The CDR3 consists of 19 residues. CDR1 is SGHAT and CDR2 is FQNNGV in the germline V gene. V lost 1 base, J lost 4 bases, and 16 bases stayed unmatched. DNA of the CDR3: TGTGCCAGCAGCTTAGTGGTGACTAGCGGGTTCGGGACCCCTTACGAGCAGTACTTC. Translating gives CASSLVVTSGFGTPYEQYF.

The V call is TRBV2, the J call TRBJ1-4; the D gene is possibly TRBD1 (5 bases). V shed 6 bases and J shed 3 bases, with 11 bases lying between them. The CDR3 contains 14 residues. Germline loops: CDR1 SNHLY, CDR2 FYNNEI. DNA of the CDR3: TGTGCCAGCAGGGAGGGGACGGCTAATGAAAAACTGTTTTTT. Amino acid sequence: CASREGTANEKLFF.

The table lists this clone with a few counts. The chain uses TRBV24-1 and TRBJ1-1; a weak D match, TRBD1 (6 bases). Germline CDR1 KGHDR, CDR2 SFDVKD. Trimming cost V 9 bases and J 2 bases, with 24 bases left between them. This CDR3 comprises 17 residues. For the CDR3, the DNA is TGTGCCACCTCTTTTACAGGGTTCCTCGCCGTAAACACTGAAGCTTTCTTT. Amino acid sequence: CATSFTGFLAVNTEAFF.

This chain uses TRBV4-1 with TRBJ2-7; weak D call: TRBD1 (5 bases). This CDR3 comprises 16 residues. The germline CDR1 and CDR2 sequences are MGHRA and YSYEKL. Trimming shortened V by 0 bases and J by 3 bases, and 15 bases separated the two germline ends. CDR3: CASSQDWGEGIYEQYF. The CDR3 nucleotides read TGCGCCAGCAGCCAAGATTGGGGCGAAGGTATCTACGAGCAGTACTTC.

The rearrangement uses TRBV2 and TRBJ1-5; D gene unclear. Trimming removed 6 bases at V and 9 bases at J, with 9 bases between. The CDR3 runs to 11 residues. Germline CDR1 reads SNHLY; CDR2 reads FYNNEI. This CDR3 reads CASSQPGPQHF. The DNA of the CDR3 is TGTGCCAGCAGCCAACCAGGGCCCCAGCATTTT.

The V gene is TRBV6-2 or TRBV6-3, the J gene TRBJ1-5; D might be TRBD1 (6 bases). CDR3 length equals 17 residues. Germline V gene lookup returns CDR1 MNHEY and CDR2 SVGEGT. The V and J ends lost 3 bases and 1 base respectively, with 16 bases between them. The CDR3 is CASSYRDTKISNQPQHF. The CDR3 coding sequence is TGTGCCAGCAGTTATCGGGACACAAAGATAAGCAATCAGCCCCAGCATTTT.

This chain uses TRBV28 with TRBJ2-7; 7 bases are a match to TRBD2. Per germline, CDR1 MDHEN and CDR2 SYDVKM. V trimming: 6 bases; J trimming: 4 bases; junction bases outside the gene matches: 12. This CDR3 contains 15 residues. DNA of the CDR3: TGTGCCAGCAGCGAGAGTGGGGGGGAGAAATACGAGCAGTACTTC. Amino acids: CASSESGGEKYEQYF.

This sequence joins TRBV2 and TRBJ2-7; D is perhaps TRBD2 (6 bases). This CDR3 spans 12 amino acids. The V and J ends lost 7 bases and 2 bases respectively, with 9 bases between them. Germline assignment: CDR1 SNHLY and CDR2 FYNNEI. The CDR3 loop reads CASTPGAYEQYF. Here the CDR3 DNA reads TGTGCCAGCACCCCGGGAGCCTACGAGCAGTACTTC.

V usage is TRBV7-6 and J usage is TRBJ1-1; 7 bases fit TRBD1. In germline, CDR1 is SGHVS, CDR2 FNYEAQ. Unmatched junction bases numbered 6, after V lost 1 base and J lost 4 bases. The CDR3 covers 15 residues. This CDR3 reads CASSLDPGTATEAFF. The CDR3 nucleotides are TGTGCCAGCAGCTTAGACCCCGGGACAGCCACTGAAGCTTTCTTT.

CDR3 bases: TGTGCCAGCCGCGTTGGGGAGTCGGGGTTCACTGAAGCTTTCTTT. Translating it yields CASRVGESGFTEAFF. The chain couples TRBV19 to TRBJ1-1; D ambiguous. Germline lookup yields CDR1 LNHDA and CDR2 SQIVND (reference sequence). The CDR3 loop spans 15 amino acids. V was clipped by 9 bases and J by 4 bases, with 21 bases between them.

V usage is TRBV7-9 and J usage is TRBJ2-7; the match to TRBD1 covers 7 bases. From germline, CDR1 is SEHNR and CDR2 FQNEAQ (reference sequence). The CDR3 length is 13 residues. J was trimmed by 5 bases and V by 5 bases; bases with no gene match: 6. This CDR3 reads CASSNDRVHEQYF. The CDR3 DNA is TGTGCCAGCAGCAACGACAGGGTCCACGAGCAGTACTTC. The whole variable domain, remainder taken from reference TRBV7-9 and TRBJ2-7, is DTGVSQNPRHKITKRGQNVTFRCDPISEHNRLYWYRQTLGQGPEFLTYFQNEAQLEKSRLLSDRFSAERPKGSFSTLEIQRTEQGDSAMYLCASSNDRVHEQYFGPGTRLTVT.

The V gene is TRBV5-1, the J gene TRBJ2-2; TRBD2 aligns across 7 bases. J lost 2 bases, V lost 2 bases, and 12 bases had no gene match. CDR1 is SGHRS and CDR2 is YFSETQ in the germline V gene. The CDR3 is 18 amino acids. The CDR3 sequence is CASSFRAAGVSNTGELFF. Here the CDR3 DNA reads TGCGCCAGCAGCTTTCGGGCGGCGGGAGTCTCCAACACCGGGGAGCTGTTTTTT.

The DNA of the CDR3 is TGTGCCACCAGCAGAGCCCGGACAGGGAATGATAACAATCAGCCCCAGCATTTT. This sequence encodes CATSRARTGNDNNQPQHF. J is TRBJ1-5 and V is TRBV15; 8 bases match TRBD1. Germline assignment: CDR1 LNHNV and CDR2 YYDKDF (reference sequence). The CDR3 length is 18 residues. V shed 1 base, J shed 3 bases, and the junction held 11 bases outside the gene matches. Full variable domain (missing parts from reference TRBV15 and TRBJ1-5): DAMVIQNPRYQVTQFGKPVTLSCSQTLNHNVMYWYQQKSSQAPKLLFHYYDKDFNNEADTPDNFQSRRPNTSFCFLDIRSPGLGDTAMYLCATSRARTGNDNNQPQHFGDGTRLSIL.

This clone was detected only a few times. The genes are TRBV6-5 and TRBJ2-2; 7 bases are a match to TRBD1. J gave up 6 bases and V 8 bases, and 9 bases lay outside the gene matches. Germline lookup yields CDR1 MNHEY and CDR2 SVGAGI. The CDR3 covers 14 residues. The CDR3 nucleotides read TGTGCCAGCCGAGGGGGCGGCTACGCCGGGGAGCTGTTTTTT. Amino acid sequence: CASRGGGYAGELFF.

This clone was counted a few times. The rearrangement links TRBV11-3 to TRBJ2-1; D remains ambiguous. Germline CDR1 SGHNT, CDR2 YENEEA. The CDR3 spans 14 residues. Trimming left V 1 base short and J 6 bases short, with 10 bases between. The CDR3 DNA reads as TGTGCCAGCAGCTTAGGCCTAAGTAGCAATGAGCAGTTCTTC. This sequence encodes CASSLGLSSNEQFF. The variable domain in full, with the rest retrieved from reference TRBV11-3 and TRBJ2-1, is EAGVVQSPRYKIIEKKQPVAFWCNPISGHNTLYWYLQNLGQGPELLIRYENEEAVDDSQLPKDRFSAERLKGVDSTLKIQPAELGDSAVYLCASSLGLSSNEQFFGPGTRLTVL.